These 18 T cell receptor beta chains came from one sample sequenced in a study of T-cell reconstitution after alpha-beta-depleted transplantation in children. Unique molecular identifiers were built into the TCRbeta library. TCRdb used MiXCR to reprocess the PCR reads, holding one entry per CDR3 protein. The sample lists a few hundred thousand distinct CDR3 sequences, 9.5% to 13% occurring once. The sample was PBMCs from the stem cell graft donor, taken from the stem cell graft. These receptors all stem from a human donor who donated a stem cell graft to a child with acute myeloid leukemia.

V usage is TRBV29-1 and J usage is TRBJ1-2, with TRBD1 as a possible D gene (5 bases). Germline V CDR1 and CDR2: SQVTM, ANQGSEA. This CDR3 has 14 amino acids. V was cut by 1 base and J by 4 bases, with 13 bases left in between. In DNA, the CDR3 is TGCAGCGTTGAAGGAGGGGCGGACGTCTATGGCTACACCTTC. Amino acids: CSVEGGADVYGYTF.

This clonotype was seen repeatedly, ten times or more. V usage is TRBV20-1 and J usage is TRBJ2-5, with TRBD2 matching over 9 bases. CDR1 is DFQATT, CDR2 SNEGSKA, per germline (reference sequence). CDR3 length equals 14 residues. V shed 6 bases, J shed 2 bases, and the junction held 7 bases outside the gene matches. The CDR3 sequence: CSALAGVKQETQYF. In DNA form, the CDR3 reads TGCAGTGCCTTAGCGGGAGTGAAACAAGAGACCCAGTACTTC.

The chain links TRBV5-1 to TRBJ2-1; possible D gene TRBD2, 6 bases. Germline-derived CDR1 and CDR2 are SGHRS and YFSETQ. V lost 4 bases to trimming and J lost 5 bases, with 19 bases between them. The length of the CDR3 is 16 residues. CDR3 sequence (DNA): TGCGCCAGCAGCCGCGGGCGGGGCTTTAGAGACAATGAGCAGTTCTTC. Translation: CASSRGRGFRDNEQFF.

The rearrangement joins TRBV19 to TRBJ2-2; TRBD2 matches 9 bases. The CDR3 spans 15 residues. Germline CDR1 and CDR2: LNHDA and SQIVND (reference sequence). V lost 6 bases and J lost 5; bases outside the gene matches: 7. This CDR3 is CASRLAGVETGELFF. The CDR3 coding sequence is TGTGCCAGTAGATTAGCGGGAGTTGAGACCGGGGAGCTGTTTTTT.

This clonotype occurred a few times. This chain connects TRBV5-1 to TRBJ2-7; 8 bases are a match to TRBD2. The CDR3 is 16 residues long. Germline V gives CDR1 SGHRS, CDR2 YFSETQ. The trim removed 2 bases at V and 4 bases at J, leaving 11 bases unmatched. The CDR3 sequence is CASSFSPSGSTYEQYF. The CDR3 bases are TGCGCCAGCAGCTTTAGCCCCAGCGGGAGTACGTACGAGCAGTACTTC.

This clonotype was observed a few times. V and J are TRBV9 and TRBJ2-3; 14 positions agree with TRBD2. V lost 3 bases, J lost 1 base, and 4 bases stayed unmatched. Germline lookup yields CDR1 SGDLS and CDR2 YYNGEE. The CDR3 covers 17 residues. In DNA, the CDR3 is TGTGCCAGCAGCGCGATGACTAGCGGGAGGGGCACAGATACGCAGTATTTT. It translates to CASSAMTSGRGTDTQYF. The variable domain in full, completed from reference TRBV9 and TRBJ2-3, reads DSGVTQTPKHLITATGQRVTLRCSPRSGDLSVYWYQQSLDQGLQFLIQYYNGEERAKGNILERFSAQQFPDLHSELNLSSLELGDSALYFCASSAMTSGRGTDTQYFGPGTRLTVL.

This chain links TRBV12-3 or TRBV12-4 with TRBJ1-5; possibly TRBD1 for D (5 bases). Trimming removed 8 bases from V and 5 bases from J, with 16 bases in between. The length of the CDR3 is 14 residues. The CDR3 nucleotides are TGTGCCAGCCAAAGGGACGCTAATTATCAGCCCCAGCATTTT. It codes for CASQRDANYQPQHF.

V usage is TRBV11-2 and J usage is TRBJ2-3, with D possibly matching TRBD1 (5 bases). This CDR3 region has 12 residues. Germline lookup yields CDR1 SGHAT and CDR2 FQNNGV. Trimming removed 8 bases at V and 1 base at J, with 7 bases between. The CDR3 sequence is CASVRGTDTQYF. Here the CDR3 DNA reads TGTGCCAGCGTCAGGGGCACAGATACGCAGTATTTT.

This clonotype was recorded many times. The rearrangement joins TRBV7-2 to TRBJ2-7; D is perhaps TRBD1 (6 bases). The CDR3 consists of 12 residues. The germline gives CDR1 SGHTA, CDR2 FQGNSA. V was trimmed by 4 bases and J by 6 bases, leaving 10 bases between them. In nucleotides, the CDR3 is TGTGCCAGCAGCTCAGGGGCGGCCGAGCAGTACGTC. Translating gives CASSSGAAEQYV.

The CDR3 nucleotides read TGCAGCGTTGAAGAGATTCGAGGGGCGTTAAATGAAAAACTGTTTTTT. This encodes CSVEEIRGALNEKLFF. This chain uses TRBV29-1 with TRBJ1-4, with D maybe TRBD1 (5 bases). CDR1 is SQVTM, CDR2 ANQGSEA, per germline. This CDR3 spans 16 amino acids. The ends were cut back, 0 bases at V and 5 bases at J, with 16 bases in the middle.

Only a few counts were recorded for this clonotype. V gene TRBV7-3 combines with J gene TRBJ2-2; 8 nucleotides align to TRBD2. V shed 1 base and J 4 bases; nucleotides not matched to a gene: 8. Germline V gene sequence: CDR1 SGHTA, CDR2 FQGTGA. This CDR3 has 17 amino acids. CDR3: CASSLSVAGSGTGELFF. The CDR3 nucleotides are TGTGCCAGCAGCTTAAGCGTAGCGGGGTCGGGCACCGGGGAGCTGTTTTTT.

The table lists this clonotype with many counts. This chain links TRBV7-9 with TRBJ2-1, with unresolved D. The CDR3 totals 14 residues. CDR1 and CDR2 (germline): SEHNR, FQNEAQ (reference sequence). Trimming removed 3 bases at V and 4 bases at J, with 10 bases between. Here the CDR3 DNA reads TGTGCCAGCAGCTTTCCCGGTCTGTACAATGAGCAGTTCTTC. As protein: CASSFPGLYNEQFF. The complete variable domain, with remaining parts taken from reference TRBV7-9 and TRBJ2-1, reads DTGVSQNPRHKITKRGQNVTFRCDPISEHNRLYWYRQTLGQGPEFLTYFQNEAQLEKSRLLSDRFSAERPKGSFSTLEIQRTEQGDSAMYLCASSFPGLYNEQFFGPGTRLTVL.

This chain connects TRBV20-1 to TRBJ1-1; weak D call: TRBD1 (5 bases). Trimming pared 3 bases from V and 0 bases from J, leaving 11 bases between. CDR3 length: 14 residues. Germline-derived CDR1 and CDR2 are DFQATT and SNEGSKA (reference sequence). Here the CDR3 reads CSARRGGMNTEAFF. CDR3 nucleotide sequence: TGCAGTGCTAGGCGGGGGGGGATGAACACTGAAGCTTTCTTT.

This rearrangement joins TRBV7-3 to TRBJ2-1; TRBD1 agrees at 12 bases. This CDR3 contains 15 residues. V was pared by 2 bases and J by 9 bases, with 5 bases of the junction left unmatched. From germline, CDR1 is SGHTA and CDR2 FQGTGA. The CDR3 coding sequence is TGTGCCAGCAGCTTATCTAGGGGACAGGGGGCTGAGCAGTTCTTC. This codes for CASSLSRGQGAEQFF. The whole variable domain, remainder taken from reference TRBV7-3 and TRBJ2-1, is GAGVSQTPSNKVTEKGKYVELRCDPISGHTALYWYRQSLGQGPEFLIYFQGTGAADDSGLPNDRFFAVRPEGSVSTLKIQRTERGDSAVYLCASSLSRGQGAEQFFGPGTRLTVL.

This clonotype was observed at least ten times. The gene calls are TRBV5-1 and TRBJ1-2; D may be TRBD1 (5 bases). Per the germline V gene, CDR1 is SGHRS and CDR2 is YFSETQ. The CDR3 totals 13 residues. Trimming removed 4 bases at V and 3 bases at J, with 10 bases between. Here the CDR3 reads CASSPEGHYGYTF. The CDR3 DNA reads as TGCGCCAGCAGCCCCGAGGGGCACTATGGCTACACCTTC.

J is TRBJ1-1 and V is TRBV14; 7 nucleotides line up with TRBD1. With V trimmed by 8 bases and J by 1 base, 13 bases remained unmatched. Germline V gives CDR1 SGHDN, CDR2 FVKESK. CDR3 size: 16 residues. The CDR3 DNA is TGTGCCAGCGACCAGGGGCCAGGGGGACCGAACACTGAAGCTTTCTTT. Protein: CASDQGPGGPNTEAFF.

This clonotype was seen ten or more times. The chain joins TRBV20-1 to TRBJ2-1, with TRBD2 matching over 11 bases. Germline values: CDR1 DFQATT, CDR2 SNEGSKA (reference sequence). After removal of 1 base from V and 6 bases from J, the junction contained 11 bases not matched to a gene. The CDR3 consists of 17 residues. Here the CDR3 reads CSARGPRRSGRGNEQFF. DNA of the CDR3: TGCAGTGCTAGAGGCCCTAGACGTAGCGGGAGGGGCAATGAGCAGTTCTTC.

The table lists this clonotype with many counts. The genes are TRBV5-1 and TRBJ1-1, with 7 positions matching TRBD1. There are 16 residues in the CDR3. V shed 3 bases, J shed 0 bases, and the junction held 8 bases outside the gene matches. Germline V gene data show CDR1 as SGHRS and CDR2 as YFSETQ. This CDR3 reads CASSSQGTALNTEAFF. DNA of the CDR3: TGCGCCAGCAGCTCGCAGGGGACAGCCTTGAACACTGAAGCTTTCTTT.